Sequencing of this T cell receptor (beta chain) was carried out in a study of long-term antiretroviral therapy in people with HIV. The germline V and J ends were trimmed by 2 bases and 3 bases, with 2 bases remaining between them. CDR3 length equals 11 residues. Germline CDR1 and CDR2: MNHNS and SASEGT. Study-wide results and limits: Possibly under older ART regimens, blood was drawn between about 2004 and 2018.

Concerning this clone: Its cognate antigen is unknown.

Samples were assayed with immunoSEQ v3.0 at survey level. Profiling relied on immunoSEQ multiplex PCR, and the TCRdb table lists in-frame clones only, not all of them. Of almost 35,000 clones detected, 80% to 90% appear once; the ten largest clones hold about 5.3%. The rearrangement uses TRBV6-1 and TRBJ2-7; D gene unclear. This specimen was unsorted PBMCs, taken just under 2.9 years before starting antiretroviral therapy. This receptor was obtained from a woman under 40 with HIV. The CDR3 DNA follows: TGTGCCAGCAGTGAAATCTACGAGCAGTACTTC. It yields the protein CASSEIYEQYF.